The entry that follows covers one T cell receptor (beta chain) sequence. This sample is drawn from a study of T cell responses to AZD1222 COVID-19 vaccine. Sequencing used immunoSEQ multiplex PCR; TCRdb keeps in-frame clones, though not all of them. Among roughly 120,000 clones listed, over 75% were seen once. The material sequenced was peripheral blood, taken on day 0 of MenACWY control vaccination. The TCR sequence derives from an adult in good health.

The CDR3 coding sequence is TGTGCCAGCAGTGAATTCGGGACAGACAATGAGCAGTTCTTC. It encodes CASSEFGTDNEQFF. V and J are TRBV25-1 and TRBJ2-1; 7 bases match TRBD1. V was clipped by 1 base and J by 5 bases; unmatched bases: 2. The CDR3 runs 14 residues. The germline gives CDR1 MGHDK, CDR2 SYGVNS.